What follows are 14 T cell receptor beta chains derived from one specimen sequenced in a study of neoadjuvant anti-PD-1 for oral cavity cancer (dated by TCRdb to the early 2020s). The intended sense of this specimen's time point label: after neoadjuvant nivolumab, at surgical resection. Receptors were amplified or captured by the immunoSEQ multiplex PCR assay. TCRdb retrieved this table from immuneACCESS and kept in-frame rearrangements only. Not all clones are present; in checked studies, unresolved V genes account for under half, and no reason is known for the remainder. For this sample there are 37,000 or so clones; over 30% appear just once. The biggest ten clones account for 16% of the sample. The sequencing here drew on tumor tissue, taken after nivolumab (anti-PD-1) treatment. These receptors all come from a person between 35 and 79 years old with oral cavity squamous cell carcinoma.

The V call is TRBV5-1, the J call TRBJ1-1; weak D call: TRBD1 (5 bases). V dropped 0 bases and J dropped 4 bases, with 10 bases sitting between them. The germline CDR1 and CDR2 sequences are SGHRS and YFSETQ. CDR3 length: 14 amino acids. This CDR3 is CASSLVQGGTEAFF. The CDR3 DNA is TGCGCCAGCAGCTTGGTTCAGGGAGGCACTGAAGCTTTCTTT.

This clone has just a few counts. This chain links TRBV11-2 with TRBJ1-1, with 9 bases fitting TRBD1. Germline V gives CDR1 SGHAT, CDR2 FQNNGV. Losses at the gene ends were 4 bases for V and 4 bases for J; bases not matched to a gene: 16. This CDR3 contains 18 residues. CDR3 loop: CASSWGTGTGWRSTEAFF. In nucleotides, the CDR3 is TGTGCCAGCAGCTGGGGAACCGGGACAGGGTGGCGAAGCACTGAAGCTTTCTTT.

This sequence joins TRBV5-4 and TRBJ2-1; 13 bases map to TRBD2. The trim removed 4 bases at V and 3 bases at J, leaving 4 bases unmatched. The CDR3 sequence is 16 residues long. Germline loops: CDR1 SGHNT, CDR2 YYREEE (reference sequence). The DNA of the CDR3 is TGTGCCAGCAGCATCGGGACTAGCGGGGTCTACAATGAGCAGTTCTTC. It encodes CASSIGTSGVYNEQFF.

This chain uses TRBV5-1 with TRBJ1-4; D is unclear. The CDR3 covers 13 residues. Trimming removed 2 bases from V and 7 bases from J, with 9 bases in between. Germline V lookup: CDR1 SGHRS, CDR2 YFSETQ. CDR3 sequence (DNA): TGCGCCAGCAGCTTTACGGTGGGTGAAAAACTGTTTTTT. Translated: CASSFTVGEKLFF.

This clone was seen only a few times. This sequence joins TRBV7-2 and TRBJ2-1; D remains unclear. CDR3 length: 11 residues. Trimming removed 3 bases at V and 8 bases at J, with 5 bases between. CDR1 is SGHTA, CDR2 FQGNSA, per germline. For the CDR3, the DNA is TGTGCCAGCAGCTTCTTATATGAGCAGTTCTTC. Translating it yields CASSFLYEQFF.

This chain links TRBV19 with TRBJ2-7, with 8 bases that match TRBD1. The CDR3 has 13 amino acids. Unmatched junction bases numbered 6, after V lost 4 bases and J lost 7 bases. Germline-derived CDR1 and CDR2 are LNHDA and SQIVND (reference sequence). The CDR3 sequence: CASSKPTGEEQYF. The DNA of the CDR3 is TGTGCCAGTAGTAAACCGACAGGGGAGGAGCAGTACTTC.

The chain is built from TRBV9 and TRBJ2-2; TRBD2 aligns across 9 bases. V lost 4 bases to trimming and J lost 7 bases; unmatched junction nucleotides: 11. Germline CDR1 reads SGDLS; CDR2 reads YYNGEE. The CDR3 contains 16 residues. CDR3 nucleotides: TGTGCCAGCAGCCGAAATAGCGGGAGTAATCTCGGGGAGCTGTTTTTT. It encodes CASSRNSGSNLGELFF.

V and J are TRBV11-2 and TRBJ2-5; no firm D call. Per germline, CDR1 SGHAT and CDR2 FQNNGV. The germline V and J ends were trimmed by 1 base and 6 bases, with 9 bases remaining between them. This CDR3 contains 13 residues. The CDR3 loop reads CASSLVTDQTQYF. The CDR3 DNA is TGTGCCAGCAGCTTAGTGACCGATCAGACCCAGTACTTC.

In this sample, this clone turned up many times. This chain joins TRBV2 and TRBJ1-2; D ambiguous. Trimming cost V 6 bases and J 5 bases, with 10 bases left between them. The CDR3 has 12 amino acids. Germline CDR1 is SNHLY and CDR2 is FYNNEI. The CDR3 region has the DNA TGTGCCAGCAGCGCGAGTGGGTATGGCTACACCTTC. Translated, it gives CASSASGYGYTF.

The sample holds one count of this clone. The chain recombines TRBV5-6 with TRBJ2-3; 8 positions agree with TRBD1. V shed 4 bases and J 2 bases; nucleotides not matched to a gene: 9. Per the germline V gene, CDR1 is SGHDT and CDR2 is YYEEEE. The CDR3 loop spans 16 amino acids. The CDR3 is CASSRSRTGNTDTQYF. Written as DNA, the CDR3 is TGTGCCAGCAGCCGTTCCCGGACAGGGAACACAGATACGCAGTATTTT. The full variable domain, in which reference TRBV5-6 and TRBJ2-3 provide the parts outside the CDR3, is DAGVTQSPTHLIKTRGQQVTLRCSPKSGHDTVSWYQQALGQGPQFIFQYYEEEERQRGNFPDRFSGHQFPNYSSELNVNALLLGDSALYLCASSRSRTGNTDTQYFGPGTRLTVL.

This clone has a handful of counts. The chain employs TRBV6-6 and TRBJ2-1, with D perhaps matching TRBD2 (5 bases). This CDR3 spans 14 amino acids. Between the trimmed V and J ends, which lost 5 bases and 5 bases, there was a span of 13 bases. Germline-derived CDR1 and CDR2 are MNHNY and SVGAGI (reference sequence). The CDR3 sequence: CASSRGTADNEQFF. The CDR3 DNA reads TGTGCCAGCAGTCGGGGTACGGCCGACAATGAGCAGTTCTTC.

The chain employs TRBV5-4 and TRBJ1-1; TRBD1 matches 9 bases. This CDR3 comprises 16 residues. Trimming took 0 bases from V and 5 from J; bases not matched to a gene: 8. Germline lookup yields CDR1 SGHNT and CDR2 YYREEE (reference sequence). CDR3 coding DNA: TGTGCCAGCAGCTTGGACCTGGACAGGGGAGGGACTGAAGCTTTCTTT. Translation gives CASSLDLDRGGTEAFF.

This clone was seen ten or more times. V is TRBV10-3 and J is TRBJ2-1; 9 bases agree with TRBD2. J gave up 0 bases and V 5 bases, and 8 bases lay outside the gene matches. Germline V gene sequence: CDR1 ENHRY, CDR2 SYGVKD. This CDR3 contains 17 residues. The CDR3 here is CAISSGSGRVSYNEQFF. The CDR3 DNA reads as TGTGCCATCAGTAGTGGTAGCGGGAGAGTCTCCTACAATGAGCAGTTCTTC.

This clone was counted ten times or more. The chain recombines TRBV18 with TRBJ1-5; D perhaps matches TRBD1 (6 bases). From germline, CDR1 is KGHSH and CDR2 LQKENI. The CDR3 totals 17 residues. V was trimmed by 1 base and J by 1 base, leaving 14 bases between them. CDR3 DNA sequence: TGTGCCAGCTCACCACTGGGCGGGGGCTTGAGCAATCAGCCCCAGCATTTT. The encoded protein is CASSPLGGGLSNQPQHF.